One sample yielded the 12 T cell receptor beta chains listed below, sequenced in a study of CD8+ T cells in alopecia areata. It was cDNA, reverse transcribed from extracted RNA, that served as the sequencing template. Profiling relied on immunoSEQ multiplex PCR, and the TCRdb table lists in-frame clones only, not all of them. The sample shows 200,000 or so clones, less than 50% of them seen only once. Regarding treatment: oral pan-JAK inhibitor, 5-10 mg twice daily. The sample was CD4+ T cells sorted from blood, taken at approximately week 36, from a patient treated with tofacitinib. The receptors here all came from a human donor with alopecia areata.

The table lists this clone with a few counts. This sample also contains other DNA sequences that code for the same CDR3. The chain recombines TRBV29-1 with TRBJ1-1, with D unclear. This CDR3 is 13 amino acids long. Trimming removed 4 bases from V and 1 base from J, with 10 bases in between. From germline, CDR1 is SQVTM and CDR2 ANQGSEA. This chain's CDR3 is CSVGETQNTEAFF. The CDR3 DNA follows: TGCAGCGTTGGGGAGACACAGAACACTGAAGCTTTCTTT.

The CDR3 DNA follows: TGTGCCAGCAGGACTCGCGGAGATACGAGTGGGGATGAGCAGTTCTTC. It codes for CASRTRGDTSGDEQFF. The rearrangement joins TRBV9 to TRBJ2-1, with D unresolved. CDR1 and CDR2 from the germline V gene are SGDLS and YYNGEE. Trimming left V 5 bases short and J 8 bases short, with 23 bases between. The CDR3 sequence is 16 residues long.

This chain connects TRBV6-5 to TRBJ2-7; 9 bases match TRBD1. This CDR3 spans 13 amino acids. V shed 8 bases, J shed 1 base, and the junction held 3 bases outside the gene matches. Germline V CDR1 and CDR2: MNHEY, SVGAGI. The CDR3: CASSGTGSYEQYF. The CDR3 DNA follows: TGTGCCAGCTCAGGGACAGGGTCCTACGAGCAGTACTTC.

This rearrangement joins TRBV7-2 to TRBJ2-5; D remains ambiguous. This CDR3 spans 14 amino acids. Germline CDR1 and CDR2: SGHTA and FQGNSA. The V end was cut by 1 base, the J end by 1 base, with 7 bases between. The CDR3 DNA sequence: TGTGCCAGCAGCTTAGGTGTCAGCCAAGAGACCCAGTACTTC. This encodes CASSLGVSQETQYF.

This clone was seen only a few times. The rearrangement uses TRBV7-3 and TRBJ2-5; the D is unclear. This CDR3 has 15 amino acids. The germline V gene has CDR1 SGHTA and CDR2 FQGTGA. V shed 3 bases and J shed 5 bases, with 16 bases lying between them. CDR3 protein: CASSFRRASPETQYF. The DNA of the CDR3 is TGTGCCAGCAGCTTCCGGCGCGCGAGTCCTGAGACCCAGTACTTC.

This clone was detected a few times. The chain is built from TRBV25-1 and TRBJ2-5, with D perhaps TRBD2 (6 bases). V was trimmed by 3 bases and J by 1 base, leaving 9 bases between them. Germline loops: CDR1 MGHDK, CDR2 SYGVNS. The CDR3 is made up of 14 amino acids. The CDR3 nucleotides read TGTGCCAGCAGTGAGGGAGGCGCCCAAGAGACCCAGTACTTC. Encoded protein: CASSEGGAQETQYF.

This clone has only a few counts. The chain recombines TRBV29-1 with TRBJ1-1; 7 bases are shared with TRBD1. The CDR3 runs to 13 residues. V lost 3 bases, J lost 5 bases, and 6 bases stayed unmatched. Germline V gene data show CDR1 as SQVTM and CDR2 as ANQGSEA. The CDR3: CSVDIGGATEAFF. The CDR3 nucleotides read TGCAGCGTTGACATAGGGGGCGCGACTGAAGCTTTCTTT.

The J gene is TRBJ2-1, the V gene TRBV7-2; 12 bases map to TRBD2. V shed 4 bases, J shed 10 bases, and the junction held 8 bases outside the gene matches. The length of the CDR3 is 15 residues. Germline loops: CDR1 SGHTA, CDR2 FQGNSA. The CDR3 spells CASSSTSGRLGEQFF. CDR3 DNA sequence: TGTGCCAGCAGCTCGACTAGCGGGAGATTAGGCGAGCAGTTCTTC.

The chain couples TRBV18 to TRBJ1-1; 10 nucleotides align to TRBD1. The germline V gene encodes CDR1 KGHSH and CDR2 LQKENI. The CDR3 has 15 amino acids. Trimming cost V 2 bases and J 6 bases; bases outside gene matches: 6. Written as DNA, the CDR3 is TGTGCCAGCTCACCATGGGACAGGGGATATGCTGAAGCTTTCTTT. Translating it yields CASSPWDRGYAEAFF.

V gene TRBV14 combines with J gene TRBJ2-4; the D is unclear. CDR3 length: 14 amino acids. Trimming removed 0 bases at V and 9 bases at J, with 12 bases between. Germline-derived CDR1 and CDR2 are SGHDN and FVKESK. CDR3 region: CASSQDIQDGIQYF. CDR3 in DNA: TGTGCCAGCAGCCAAGACATCCAGGACGGCATTCAGTACTTC.

This clone was counted between two and nine times. CDR3 sequence: CASSDLSQTGIGEKLFF. CDR3 sequence (DNA): TGTGCCAGCAGCGACCTATCCCAGACTGGGATAGGTGAAAAACTGTTTTTT. The chain combines TRBV9 with TRBJ1-4; D unresolved. The germline V gene encodes CDR1 SGDLS and CDR2 YYNGEE. The CDR3 runs 17 residues. Trimming shortened V by 3 bases and J by 7 bases, and 22 bases separated the two germline ends.

This chain connects TRBV11-2 to TRBJ1-5; the D is unclear. This CDR3 region has 13 residues. CDR1 and CDR2 from the germline V gene are SGHAT and FQNNGV. V was shortened by 4 bases and J by 3 bases, with 7 bases between the two germline ends. The CDR3 DNA reads as TGTGCCAGCAGCTACACGGACAATCAGCCCCAGCATTTT. Its protein product is CASSYTDNQPQHF.